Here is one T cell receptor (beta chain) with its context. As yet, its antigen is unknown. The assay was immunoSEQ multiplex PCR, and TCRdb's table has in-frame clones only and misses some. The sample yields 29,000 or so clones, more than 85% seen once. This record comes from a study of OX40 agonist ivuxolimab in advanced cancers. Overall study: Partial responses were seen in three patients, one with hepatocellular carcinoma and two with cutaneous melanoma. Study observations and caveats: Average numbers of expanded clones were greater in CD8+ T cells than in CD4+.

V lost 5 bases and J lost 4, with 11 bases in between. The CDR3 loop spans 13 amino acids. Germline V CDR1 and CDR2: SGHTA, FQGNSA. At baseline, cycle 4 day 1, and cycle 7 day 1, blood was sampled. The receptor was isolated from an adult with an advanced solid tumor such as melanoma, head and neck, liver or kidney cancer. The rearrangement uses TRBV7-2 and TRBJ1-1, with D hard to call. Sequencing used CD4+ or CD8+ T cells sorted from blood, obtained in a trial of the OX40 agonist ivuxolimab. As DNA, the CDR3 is TGTGCCAGCAGCCTCCTCCCGAGCACTGAAGCTTTCTTT. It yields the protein CASSLLPSTEAFF.